These 31 T cell receptor beta chains were all obtained from the same sample, sequenced in a study of T cell responses to AZD1222 COVID-19 vaccine. Profiling relied on immunoSEQ multiplex PCR, and the TCRdb table lists in-frame clones only, not all of them. The top ten clones hold 4% to 5.5% of a sample with more than 100,000 clones, roughly 88% of them seen once. Here the sequenced sample was peripheral blood, taken on day 0 of AZD1222 vaccination. The origin of the receptors is an adult in good health.

The J gene is TRBJ2-2, the V gene TRBV5-8, with D perhaps matching TRBD2 (6 bases). This CDR3 spans 13 amino acids. V was clipped by 10 bases and J by 7 bases, with 17 bases between them. The germline V gene has CDR1 SGHTS and CDR2 YDEGEE. CDR3 in DNA: TGTGCCTCGGAGGGGCTAGCCAGCGGGGAGCTGTTTTTT. It yields the protein CASEGLASGELFF. The full variable domain, its missing parts supplied by reference TRBV5-8 and TRBJ2-2, is EAGVTQSPTHLIKTRGQQATLRCSPISGHTSVYWYQQALGLGLQFLLWYDEGEERNRGNFPPRFSGRQFPNYSSELNVNALELEDSALYLCASEGLASGELFFGEGSRLTVL.

V is TRBV2 and J is TRBJ1-6; 9 bases map to TRBD1. With 7 bases clipped from V and 6 bases from J, the junction kept 4 bases outside the gene matches. The length of the CDR3 is 14 residues. CDR1 SNHLY and CDR2 FYNNEI come from the germline V gene. CDR3 in DNA: TGTGCCAGCACCCTGACAGGGGGTAATTCACCCCTCCACTTT. It yields the protein CASTLTGGNSPLHF. Full variable domain (outside the CDR3, taken from reference TRBV2 and TRBJ1-6): EPEVTQTPSHQVTQMGQEVILRCVPISNHLYFYWYRQILGQKVEFLVSFYNNEISEKSEIFDDQFSVERPDGSNFTLKIRSTKLEDSAMYFCASTLTGGNSPLHFGNGTRLTVT.

The chain links TRBV6-5 to TRBJ1-4; 9 nucleotides align to TRBD1. The junction had 2 bases not matched to a gene; V was cut back by 2 bases and J by 7 bases. CDR1 and CDR2 (germline): MNHEY, SVGAGI. This CDR3 region has 14 residues. The CDR3 region is CASSYTGGTEKLFF. The DNA for the CDR3 is TGTGCCAGCAGTTACACAGGGGGCACTGAAAAACTGTTTTTT.

This clone appeared a single time. The chain uses TRBV12-1 and TRBJ1-5; whether TRBD1, the table's D call, matches the DNA was not checked. TRBV12-1 is flagged as a pseudogene. This CDR3 is 19 amino acids long. For the CDR3, the DNA is TGTGCCAGCAGCTTTAATCAGCGAGGGGACAGAAGGTTCAATCAGCCCCAGCATTTT. This gives the protein CASSFNQRGDRRFNQPQHF.

V gene TRBV7-2 combines with J gene TRBJ2-3, with 12 bases matching TRBD2. The CDR3 extends over 17 amino acids. The V gene's germline CDR1 is SGHTA and CDR2 FQGNSA. Trimming at V came to 5 bases and at J to 1 base, leaving 7 bases not matched to a gene. Written as DNA, the CDR3 is TGTGCCAGCAGCCCCGCCGGGACTAGCGGGCGCACAGATACGCAGTATTTT. Translation: CASSPAGTSGRTDTQYF.

J is TRBJ2-7 and V is TRBV16; D unresolved. CDR1 KGHSY and CDR2 FQNENV come from the germline V gene. The CDR3 runs to 15 residues. V shed 5 bases and J shed 4 bases, with 18 bases lying between them. The CDR3 DNA follows: TGTGCCAGCAGCTCAAAAATATCCATTTGGTACGAGCAGTACTTC. This codes for CASSSKISIWYEQYF.

The chain employs TRBV5-6 and TRBJ2-1; tentative D call: TRBD1 (6 bases). V gave up 6 bases and J gave up 6 bases, with 13 bases separating them. This CDR3 contains 13 residues. CDR1 and CDR2 from the germline V gene are SGHDT and YYEEEE. In nucleotides, the CDR3 is TGTGCCAGCAAGAGGGGGTTACGCAATGAGCAGTTCTTC. Translation gives CASKRGLRNEQFF.

V gene TRBV9 combines with J gene TRBJ1-2; no reliable D call. From germline, CDR1 is SGDLS and CDR2 YYNGEE. Trimming cost V 3 bases and J 2 bases, with 8 bases left between them. The CDR3 totals 13 residues. The CDR3, as DNA: TGTGCCAGCAGCGCCGACCTAAACTATGGCTACACCTTC. Translated: CASSADLNYGYTF. Supplemented by reference TRBV9 and TRBJ1-2, the full variable domain reads DSGVTQTPKHLITATGQRVTLRCSPRSGDLSVYWYQQSLDQGLQFLIQYYNGEERAKGNILERFSAQQFPDLHSELNLSSLELGDSALYFCASSADLNYGYTFGSGTRLTVV.

The genes are TRBV5-5 and TRBJ2-2; 8 bases agree with TRBD2. CDR1 is SGHKS and CDR2 is YYEKEE in the germline V gene (reference sequence). Trimming cost V 7 bases and J 4 bases; bases outside gene matches: 0. There are 12 residues in the CDR3. For the CDR3, the DNA is TGTGCCAGCCGGGAGGGCACCGGGGAGCTGTTTTTT. This gives the protein CASREGTGELFF.

The chain combines TRBV5-1 with TRBJ1-1; weak D call: TRBD1 (5 bases). CDR3 length equals 13 residues. Germline V gene sequence: CDR1 SGHRS, CDR2 YFSETQ. The germline V and J ends were trimmed by 3 bases and 4 bases, with 10 bases remaining between them. The CDR3 coding sequence is TGCGCCAGCAGCTATAGTGGGACCACTGAAGCTTTCTTT. Translated: CASSYSGTTEAFF.

The genes are TRBV2 and TRBJ2-7; D may be TRBD1 (6 bases). The CDR3 totals 12 residues. Germline V lookup: CDR1 SNHLY, CDR2 FYNNEI. The V gene lost 1 base and the J gene lost 7 bases, with 8 bases spanning the gap. The CDR3 loop reads CASSEGGHEQYF. CDR3 coding DNA: TGTGCCAGCAGTGAAGGGGGGCATGAGCAGTACTTC.

This clone has more than one count but fewer than ten. The chain links TRBV5-4 to TRBJ1-2, with D perhaps TRBD1 (6 bases). The germline V gene encodes CDR1 SGHNT and CDR2 YYREEE (reference sequence). The CDR3 length is 15 residues. V was trimmed by 5 bases and J by 0 bases, leaving 14 bases between them. The CDR3 bases are TGTGCCAGCAGTAAGGATGGGGGCTCTAACTATGGCTACACCTTC. Translation: CASSKDGGSNYGYTF.

The V and J genes are TRBV10-2 and TRBJ2-3, with unresolved D. Trimming took 3 bases from V and 4 from J, leaving 5 bases between them. The CDR3 is made up of 12 amino acids. Germline CDR1 reads WSHSY; CDR2 reads SAAADI. The CDR3 reads CASSERSDTQYF. The CDR3 DNA reads TGCGCCAGCAGTGAACGGTCAGATACGCAGTATTTT.

The chain employs TRBV15 and TRBJ2-5, with 8 positions matching TRBD1. The CDR3 totals 17 residues. J was trimmed by 5 bases and V by 4 bases; bases with no gene match: 15. Germline CDR1 and CDR2: LNHNV and YYDKDF (reference sequence). Here the CDR3 reads CATSTTSRQGWLETQYF. DNA of the CDR3: TGTGCCACCAGCACGACCTCCCGACAGGGGTGGCTGGAGACCCAGTACTTC.

The chain links TRBV19 to TRBJ1-2, with TRBD1 matching over 11 bases. Germline assignment: CDR1 LNHDA and CDR2 SQIVND (reference sequence). The V gene end was trimmed by 8 bases and the J gene end by 4 bases; junction bases not matched to a gene: 12. CDR3 length equals 16 residues. CDR3 loop: CASQTNRDRGAYGYTF. DNA for the CDR3: TGTGCCAGTCAAACCAACCGGGACAGGGGGGCCTATGGCTACACCTTC.

The rearrangement joins TRBV7-9 to TRBJ1-4; TRBD1 matches 9 bases. After removal of 5 bases from V and 8 bases from J, the junction contained 9 bases not matched to a gene. Germline CDR1 SEHNR, CDR2 FQNEAQ (reference sequence). The CDR3 totals 15 residues. The CDR3 nucleotides are TGTGCCAGCAGCGGGACAGGGTATGTTTCGGAAAAACTGTTTTTT. As protein: CASSGTGYVSEKLFF.

V gene TRBV10-1 combines with J gene TRBJ1-2; D is uncertain. CDR3 length equals 13 residues. Between the trimmed V and J ends, which lost 5 bases and 3 bases, there was a span of 10 bases. Germline values: CDR1 WNHNN, CDR2 SYGVQD (reference sequence). The CDR3 DNA is TGCGCCAGCAGTTTAGGGCTGGACTATGGCTACACCTTC. Protein: CASSLGLDYGYTF.

The chain joins TRBV4-2 to TRBJ1-2, with 9 bases matching TRBD1. CDR1 is LGHNA and CDR2 is YNFKEQ in the germline V gene. V lost 4 bases, J lost 5 bases, and 11 bases stayed unmatched. There are 16 residues in the CDR3. The CDR3: CASSPPGQGDLYGYTF. The CDR3, as DNA: TGTGCCAGCAGCCCTCCGGGACAGGGTGATTTATATGGCTACACCTTC.

The table lists this clone with a few counts. The chain joins TRBV4-2 to TRBJ2-2, with 8 bases aligning to TRBD1. CDR3 size: 16 residues. Germline lookup yields CDR1 LGHNA and CDR2 YNFKEQ. J was trimmed by 6 bases and V by 2 bases; bases with no gene match: 8. The CDR3 is CASSQTGGGDPGELFF. As DNA, the CDR3 is TGTGCCAGCAGCCAAACAGGGGGTGGGGACCCCGGGGAGCTGTTTTTT.

This clone came up once. This chain uses TRBV11-2 with TRBJ2-2; D is undetermined. Germline V lookup: CDR1 SGHAT, CDR2 FQNNGV. This CDR3 is 18 amino acids long. V lost 1 base and J lost 0, with 15 bases in between. The CDR3 protein is CASSLGRFRTSNTGELFF. Here the CDR3 DNA reads TGTGCCAGCAGCTTAGGTCGGTTCAGGACCTCGAACACCGGGGAGCTGTTTTTT.

The V gene is TRBV7-9, the J gene TRBJ2-2; 8 positions agree with TRBD2. The germline V gene encodes CDR1 SEHNR and CDR2 FQNEAQ (reference sequence). The J segment lost 4 bases and the V segment lost 4 bases, leaving 14 bases of the junction unmatched. The CDR3 loop spans 18 amino acids. CDR3 DNA sequence: TGTGCCAGCAGCTCCCCCGGGACTAGGGGCCCGATCACCGGGGAGCTGTTTTTT. Translated: CASSSPGTRGPITGELFF.

The rearrangement joins TRBV6-5 to TRBJ1-5, with 7 bases identical to TRBD1. This CDR3 is built from 12 residues. Germline loops: CDR1 MNHEY, CDR2 SVGAGI. Germline trimming cut 6 bases from V and 6 bases from J; bases unmatched to any gene: 2. In DNA, the CDR3 is TGTGCCAGCAGCTCAGGGGGTCAGCCCCAGCATTTT. The encoded protein is CASSSGGQPQHF.

The chain is built from TRBV7-8 and TRBJ2-7; D ambiguous. The length of the CDR3 is 14 residues. The germline CDR1 and CDR2 sequences are SGHVS and FQNEAQ. Trimming removed 1 base at V and 0 bases at J, with 7 bases between. CDR3 DNA: TGTGCCAGCAGCTTAGGTGGTATCTCCTACGAGCAGTACTTC. Amino acids: CASSLGGISYEQYF.

This CDR3 is CASRGRGLGELFF. The CDR3, as DNA: TGTGCCAGCCGGGGCAGGGGGCTCGGGGAGCTGTTTTTT. This chain uses TRBV11-1 with TRBJ2-2, with 8 bases that match TRBD1. Trimming took 8 bases from V and 7 from J; bases not matched to a gene: 6. The V gene's germline CDR1 is SGHAT and CDR2 FQDESV (reference sequence). This CDR3 spans 13 amino acids. Complete variable domain (other parts from reference TRBV11-1 and TRBJ2-2): EAEVAQSPRYKITEKSQAVAFWCDPISGHATLYWYRQILGQGPELLVQFQDESVVDDSQLPKDRFSAERLKGVDSTLKIQPAELGDSAMYLCASRGRGLGELFFGEGSRLTVL.

CDR3 in amino acids: CASSLWNGELFF. The CDR3 bases are TGTGCCAGCAGTTTATGGAACGGGGAGCTGTTTTTT. This chain joins TRBV12-3 or TRBV12-4 and TRBJ2-2; D remains ambiguous. Trimming took off 2 bases at V and 7 bases at J, with 5 bases between the two ends. This CDR3 region has 12 residues.

The V call is TRBV30, the J call TRBJ1-5, with 9 bases aligning to TRBD1. J lost 7 bases, V lost 2 bases, and 6 bases had no gene match. Germline loops: CDR1 GTSNPN, CDR2 SVGIG (reference sequence). The CDR3 spans 14 residues. The CDR3 spells CAWSPGQGTQPQHF. The CDR3 coding sequence is TGTGCCTGGAGTCCGGGACAGGGAACCCAGCCCCAGCATTTT.

The chain carries TRBV3-1 (or the pseudogene TRBV3-2) and TRBJ2-7; either TRBD1 or TRBD2 may supply D (5 bases each). V was pared by 3 bases and J by 2 bases, with 17 bases between. The CDR3 is 16 residues long. In germline, CDR1 is LGHDT, CDR2 YNNKEL (reference sequence). CDR3 protein: CASSQVTGRTPYEQYF. Written as DNA, the CDR3 is TGTGCCAGCAGCCAGGTCACGGGGCGAACACCCTACGAGCAGTACTTC.

The rearrangement joins TRBV27 to TRBJ1-4; tentative D call: TRBD1 (6 bases). The germline V and J ends were trimmed by 5 bases and 5 bases, with 24 bases remaining between them. Germline CDR1 is MNHEY and CDR2 is SMNVEV (reference sequence). CDR3 length: 18 residues. The DNA of the CDR3 is TGTGCCAGCAGTCCCCCCAGGGGCCCCAACCCCATAAATGAAAAACTGTTTTTT. Translating gives CASSPPRGPNPINEKLFF.

V usage is TRBV30 and J usage is TRBJ2-3; tentative D call: TRBD2 (5 bases). The CDR3 is 16 residues long. CDR1 and CDR2 (germline): GTSNPN, SVGIG (reference sequence). V lost 1 base, J lost 2 bases, and 16 bases lay in between. CDR3 nucleotides: TGTGCCTGGAGTGGAGATTCGGGAACGAACACAGATACGCAGTATTTT. It codes for CAWSGDSGTNTDTQYF. The variable domain in full, completed from reference TRBV30 and TRBJ2-3, reads SQTIHQWPATLVQPVGSPLSLECTVEGTSNPNLYWYRQAAGRGLQLLFYSVGIGQISSEVPQNLSASRPQDRQFILSSKKLLLSDSGFYLCAWSGDSGTNTDTQYFGPGTRLTVL.

As for this clone: This same CDR3 is encoded by further DNA sequences in the sample. The chain couples TRBV9 to TRBJ1-1; D unclear. This CDR3 spans 13 amino acids. Germline CDR1 and CDR2: SGDLS and YYNGEE. V was clipped by 0 bases and J by 3 bases, with 6 bases between them. CDR3 residues: CASSVGGDTEAFF. In DNA form, the CDR3 reads TGTGCCAGCAGCGTAGGTGGAGACACTGAAGCTTTCTTT.

The CDR3 DNA reads as TGCGCCAGCAGCTTGGATCGCCGGGTGGTAGATACGCAGTATTTT. This gives the protein CASSLDRRVVDTQYF. The V call is TRBV5-1, the J call TRBJ2-3; D uncertain. V lost 0 bases and J 5 bases, leaving 13 bases between the germline ends. The length of the CDR3 is 15 residues. The germline gives CDR1 SGHRS, CDR2 YFSETQ.